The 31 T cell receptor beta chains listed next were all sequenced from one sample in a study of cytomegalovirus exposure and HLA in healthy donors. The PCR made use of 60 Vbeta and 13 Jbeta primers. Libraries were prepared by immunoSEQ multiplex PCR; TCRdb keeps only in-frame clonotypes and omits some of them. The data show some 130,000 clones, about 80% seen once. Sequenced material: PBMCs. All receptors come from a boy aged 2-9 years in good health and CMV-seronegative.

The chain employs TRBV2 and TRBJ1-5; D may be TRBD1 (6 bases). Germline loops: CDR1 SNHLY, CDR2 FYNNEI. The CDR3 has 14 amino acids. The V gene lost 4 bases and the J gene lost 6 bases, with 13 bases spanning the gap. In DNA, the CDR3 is TGTGCCAGCAGTGCTAGAGGGGGACCTCAGCCCCAGCATTTT. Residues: CASSARGGPQPQHF.

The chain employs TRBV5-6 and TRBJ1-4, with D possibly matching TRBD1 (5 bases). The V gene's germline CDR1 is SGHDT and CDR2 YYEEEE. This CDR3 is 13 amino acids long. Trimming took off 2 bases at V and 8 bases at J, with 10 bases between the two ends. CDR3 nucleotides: TGTGCCAGCAGCTTCAGGGTTCGGGAAAAACTGTTTTTT. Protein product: CASSFRVREKLFF.

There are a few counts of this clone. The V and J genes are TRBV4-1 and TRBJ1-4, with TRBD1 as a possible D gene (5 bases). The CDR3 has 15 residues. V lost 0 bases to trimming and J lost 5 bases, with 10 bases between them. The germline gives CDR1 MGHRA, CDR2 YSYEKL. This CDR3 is CASSQESAGNEKLFF. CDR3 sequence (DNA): TGCGCCAGCAGCCAAGAATCCGCAGGGAATGAAAAACTGTTTTTT.

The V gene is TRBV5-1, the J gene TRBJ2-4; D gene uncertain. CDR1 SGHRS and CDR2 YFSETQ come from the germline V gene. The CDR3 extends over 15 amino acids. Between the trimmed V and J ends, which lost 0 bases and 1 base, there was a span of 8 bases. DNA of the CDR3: TGCGCCAGCAGCTTGGACAGTGCGGCCAAAAACATTCAGTACTTC. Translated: CASSLDSAAKNIQYF.

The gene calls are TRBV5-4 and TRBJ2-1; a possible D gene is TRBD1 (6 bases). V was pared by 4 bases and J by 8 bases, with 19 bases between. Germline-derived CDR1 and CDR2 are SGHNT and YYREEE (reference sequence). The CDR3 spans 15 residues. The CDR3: CASSRDLQGGHEQFF. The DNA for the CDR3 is TGTGCCAGCAGCCGAGACTTACAGGGTGGGCATGAGCAGTTCTTC.

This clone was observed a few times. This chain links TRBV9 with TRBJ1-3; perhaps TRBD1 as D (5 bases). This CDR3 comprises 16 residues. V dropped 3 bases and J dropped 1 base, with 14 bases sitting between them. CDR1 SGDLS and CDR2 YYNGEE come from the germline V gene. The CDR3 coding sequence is TGTGCCAGCAGCGCCAGGGTCGGAGGGTCTGGAAACACCATATATTTT. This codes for CASSARVGGSGNTIYF.

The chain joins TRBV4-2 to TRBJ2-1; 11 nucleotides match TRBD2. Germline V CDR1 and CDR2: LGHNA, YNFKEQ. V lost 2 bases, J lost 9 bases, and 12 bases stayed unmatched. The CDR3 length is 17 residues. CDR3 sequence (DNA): TGTGCCAGCAGCCAACACTTGGGGGTAGCGGGGGGGGTTGAGCAGTTCTTC. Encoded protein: CASSQHLGVAGGVEQFF.

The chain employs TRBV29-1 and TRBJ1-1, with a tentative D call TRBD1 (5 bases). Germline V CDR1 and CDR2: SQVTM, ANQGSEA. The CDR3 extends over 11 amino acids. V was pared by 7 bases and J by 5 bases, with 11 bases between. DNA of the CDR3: TGCAGCGCCCAGGGTTTAACTGAAGCTTTCTTT. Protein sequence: CSAQGLTEAFF.

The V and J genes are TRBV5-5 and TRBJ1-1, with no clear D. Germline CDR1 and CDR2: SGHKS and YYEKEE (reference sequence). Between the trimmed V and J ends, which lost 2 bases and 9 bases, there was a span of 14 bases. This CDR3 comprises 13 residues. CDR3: CASSLYNSLKAFF. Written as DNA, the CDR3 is TGTGCCAGCAGCTTATATAACAGTTTAAAAGCTTTCTTT.

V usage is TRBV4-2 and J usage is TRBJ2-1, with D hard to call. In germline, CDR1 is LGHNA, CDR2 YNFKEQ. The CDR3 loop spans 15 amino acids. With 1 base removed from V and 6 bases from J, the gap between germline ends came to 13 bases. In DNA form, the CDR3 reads TGTGCCAGCAGCCAAGCCCAACGAGACTCCAATGAGCAGTTCTTC. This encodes CASSQAQRDSNEQFF.

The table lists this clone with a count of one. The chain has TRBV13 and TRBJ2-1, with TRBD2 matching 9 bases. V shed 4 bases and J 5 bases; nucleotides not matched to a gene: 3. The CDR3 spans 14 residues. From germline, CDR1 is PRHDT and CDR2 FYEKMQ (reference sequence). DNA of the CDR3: TGTGCCAGCAGCTCCCGACTAGCGGACAATGAGCAGTTCTTC. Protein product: CASSSRLADNEQFF.

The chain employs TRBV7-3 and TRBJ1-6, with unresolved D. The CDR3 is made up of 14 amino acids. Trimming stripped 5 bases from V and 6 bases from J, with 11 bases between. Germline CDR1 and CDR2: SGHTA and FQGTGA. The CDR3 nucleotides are TGTGCCAGCAGCCAACAGAGATTTAATTCACCCCTCCACTTT. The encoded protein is CASSQQRFNSPLHF.

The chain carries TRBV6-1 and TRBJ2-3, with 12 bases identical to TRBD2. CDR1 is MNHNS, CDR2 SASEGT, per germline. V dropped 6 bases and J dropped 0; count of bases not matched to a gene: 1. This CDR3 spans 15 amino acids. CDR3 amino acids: CASSLAGGSTDTQYF. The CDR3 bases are TGTGCCAGCAGCCTAGCGGGGGGGAGCACAGATACGCAGTATTTT.

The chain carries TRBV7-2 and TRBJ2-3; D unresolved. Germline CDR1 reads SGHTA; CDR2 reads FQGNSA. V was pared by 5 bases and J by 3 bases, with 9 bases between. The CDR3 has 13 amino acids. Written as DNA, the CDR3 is TGTGCCAGCAGCCGTGCTATGACAGATACGCAGTATTTT. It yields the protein CASSRAMTDTQYF.

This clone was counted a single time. CDR3 in amino acids: CASSQDSGGGGLKETQYF. The CDR3 nucleotides are TGTGCCAGCAGCCAAGATTCAGGCGGGGGGGGGCTCAAAGAGACCCAGTACTTC. This sequence joins TRBV4-2 and TRBJ2-5, with 9 bases fitting TRBD2. Trimming cost V 0 bases and J 3 bases; bases outside gene matches: 11. Per germline, CDR1 LGHNA and CDR2 YNFKEQ. This CDR3 has 18 residues.

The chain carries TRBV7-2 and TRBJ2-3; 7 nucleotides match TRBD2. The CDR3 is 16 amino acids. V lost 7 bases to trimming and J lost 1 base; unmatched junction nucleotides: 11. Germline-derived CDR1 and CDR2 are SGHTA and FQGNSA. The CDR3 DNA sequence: TGTGCCAGCACCCTTAGCGGGCTGCATCGCACAGATACGCAGTATTTT. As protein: CASTLSGLHRTDTQYF. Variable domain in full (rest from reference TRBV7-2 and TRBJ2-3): GAGVSQSPSNKVTEKGKDVELRCDPISGHTALYWYRQSLGQGLEFLIYFQGNSAPDKSGLPSDRFSAERTGGSVSTLTIQRTQQEDSAVYLCASTLSGLHRTDTQYFGPGTRLTVL.

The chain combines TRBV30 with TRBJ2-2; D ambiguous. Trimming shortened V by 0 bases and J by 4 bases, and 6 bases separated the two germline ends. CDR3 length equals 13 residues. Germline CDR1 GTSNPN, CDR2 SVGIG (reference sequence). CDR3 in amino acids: CAWSVSGTGELFF. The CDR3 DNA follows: TGTGCCTGGAGTGTATCCGGCACCGGGGAGCTGTTTTTT.

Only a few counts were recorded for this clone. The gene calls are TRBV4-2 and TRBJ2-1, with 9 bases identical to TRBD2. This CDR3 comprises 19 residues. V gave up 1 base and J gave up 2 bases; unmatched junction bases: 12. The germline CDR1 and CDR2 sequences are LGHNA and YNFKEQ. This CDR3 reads CASSQGALGAGGTYNEQFF. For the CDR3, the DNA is TGTGCCAGCAGCCAAGGGGCGTTGGGCGCGGGAGGGACCTACAATGAGCAGTTCTTC.

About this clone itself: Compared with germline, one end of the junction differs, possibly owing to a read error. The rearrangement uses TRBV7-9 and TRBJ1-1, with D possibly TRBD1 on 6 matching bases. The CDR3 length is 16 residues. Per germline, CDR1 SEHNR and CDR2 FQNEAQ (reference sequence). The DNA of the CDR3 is TGTTCCAGCAGCTCCTTGTCGACAGGCTTGAACACTGAAGCTTTCTTT. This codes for CSSSSLSTGLNTEAFF. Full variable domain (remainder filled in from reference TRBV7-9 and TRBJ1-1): DTGVSQNPRHKITKRGQNVTFRCDPISEHNRLYWYRQTLGQGPEFLTYFQNEAQLEKSRLLSDRFSAERPKGSFSTLEIQRTEQGDSAMYLCSSSSLSTGLNTEAFFGQGTRLTVV.

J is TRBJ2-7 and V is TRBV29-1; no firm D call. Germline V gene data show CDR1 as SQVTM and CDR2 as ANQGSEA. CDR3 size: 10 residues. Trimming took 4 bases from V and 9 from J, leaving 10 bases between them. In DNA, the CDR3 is TGCAGCGTTGCCCAGGTGCGGCAGTACTTC. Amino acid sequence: CSVAQVRQYF.

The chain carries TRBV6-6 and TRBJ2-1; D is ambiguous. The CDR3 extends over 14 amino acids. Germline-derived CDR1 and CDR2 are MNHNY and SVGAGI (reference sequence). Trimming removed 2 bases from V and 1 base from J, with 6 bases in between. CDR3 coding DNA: TGTGCCAGCAGTTACCCCCCATCCTACAATGAGCAGTTCTTC. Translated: CASSYPPSYNEQFF.

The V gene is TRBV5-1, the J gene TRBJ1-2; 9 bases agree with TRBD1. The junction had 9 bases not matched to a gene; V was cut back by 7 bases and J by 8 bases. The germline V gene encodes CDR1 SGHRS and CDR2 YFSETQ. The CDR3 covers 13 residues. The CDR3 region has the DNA TGCGCCAGCTCCCAACAGGGGGCGCGAGGCTACACCTTC. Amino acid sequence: CASSQQGARGYTF. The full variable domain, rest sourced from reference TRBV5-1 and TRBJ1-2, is KAGVTQTPRYLIKTRGQQVTLSCSPISGHRSVSWYQQTPGQGLQFLFEYFSETQRNKGNFPGRFSGRQFSNSRSEMNVSTLELGDSALYLCASSQQGARGYTFGSGTRLTVV.

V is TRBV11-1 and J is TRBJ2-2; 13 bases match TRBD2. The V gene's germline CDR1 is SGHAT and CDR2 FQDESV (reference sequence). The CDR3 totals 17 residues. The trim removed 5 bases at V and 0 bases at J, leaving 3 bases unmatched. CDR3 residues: CASSRTSGGANTGELFF. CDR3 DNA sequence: TGTGCCAGCAGCCGGACTAGCGGGGGAGCGAACACCGGGGAGCTGTTTTTT.

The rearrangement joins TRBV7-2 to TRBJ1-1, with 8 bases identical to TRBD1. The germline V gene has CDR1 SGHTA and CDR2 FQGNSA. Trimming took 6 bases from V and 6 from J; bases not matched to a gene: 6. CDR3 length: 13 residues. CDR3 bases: TGTGCCAGCAGTGCAGGGGGCTCGCCTGAAGCTTTCTTT. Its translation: CASSAGGSPEAFF.

The CDR3 spells CASSLAPGTGFITDTQYF. DNA for the CDR3: TGCGCCAGCAGCTTGGCCCCGGGGACAGGTTTTATCACAGATACGCAGTATTTT. The genes are TRBV5-1 and TRBJ2-3, with 8 nucleotides matching TRBD1. The junction had 11 bases not matched to a gene; V was cut back by 0 bases and J by 2 bases. CDR3 length: 18 amino acids. Germline CDR1 is SGHRS and CDR2 is YFSETQ.

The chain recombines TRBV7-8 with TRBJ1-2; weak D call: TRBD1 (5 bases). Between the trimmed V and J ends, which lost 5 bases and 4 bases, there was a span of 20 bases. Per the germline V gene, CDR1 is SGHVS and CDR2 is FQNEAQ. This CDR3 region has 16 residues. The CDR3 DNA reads TGTGCCAGCAGCCCCTATCGTTGGCAGGGTGGCTATGGCTACACCTTC. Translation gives CASSPYRWQGGYGYTF. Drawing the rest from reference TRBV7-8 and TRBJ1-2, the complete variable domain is GAGVSQSPRYKVAKRGQDVALRCDPISGHVSLFWYQQALGQGPEFLTYFQNEAQLDKSGLPSDRFFAERPEGSVSTLKIQRTQQEDSAVYLCASSPYRWQGGYGYTFGSGTRLTVV.

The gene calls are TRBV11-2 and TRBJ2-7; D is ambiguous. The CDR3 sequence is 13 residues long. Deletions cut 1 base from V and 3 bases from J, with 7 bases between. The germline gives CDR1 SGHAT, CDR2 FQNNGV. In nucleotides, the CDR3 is TGTGCCAGCAGCTTAGTTTCCAGCTACGAGCAGTACTTC. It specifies CASSLVSSYEQYF.

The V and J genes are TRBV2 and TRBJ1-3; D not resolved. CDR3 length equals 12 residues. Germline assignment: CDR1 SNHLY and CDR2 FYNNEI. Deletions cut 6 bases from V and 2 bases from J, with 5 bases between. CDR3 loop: CASSGTGNTIYF. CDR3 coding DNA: TGTGCCAGCAGCGGGACTGGAAACACCATATATTTT.

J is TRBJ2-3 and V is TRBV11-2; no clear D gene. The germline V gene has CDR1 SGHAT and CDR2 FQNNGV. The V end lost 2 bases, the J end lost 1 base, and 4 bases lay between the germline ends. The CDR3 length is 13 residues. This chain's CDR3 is CASSLFGTDTQYF. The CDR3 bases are TGTGCCAGCAGCTTATTCGGCACAGATACGCAGTATTTT.

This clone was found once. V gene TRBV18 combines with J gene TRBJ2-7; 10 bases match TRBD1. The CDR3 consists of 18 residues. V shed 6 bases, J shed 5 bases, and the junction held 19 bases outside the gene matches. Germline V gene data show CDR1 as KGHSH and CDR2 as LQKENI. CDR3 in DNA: TGTGCCAGCTCCCCCCGGTCGACAGGGGGCCTACATCTCGACGAGCAGTACTTC. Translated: CASSPRSTGGLHLDEQYF. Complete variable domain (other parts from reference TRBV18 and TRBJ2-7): NAGVMQNPRHLVRRRGQEARLRCSPMKGHSHVYWYRQLPEEGLKFMVYLQKENIIDESGMPKERFSAEFPKEGPSILRIQQVVRGDSAAYFCASSPRSTGGLHLDEQYFGPGTRLTVT.

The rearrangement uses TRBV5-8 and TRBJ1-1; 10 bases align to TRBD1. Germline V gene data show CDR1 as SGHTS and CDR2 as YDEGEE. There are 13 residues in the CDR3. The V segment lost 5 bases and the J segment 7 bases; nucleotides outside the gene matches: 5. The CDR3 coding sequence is TGTGCCAGCAGTTGGACAGGGGGTAATGAAGCTTTCTTT. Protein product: CASSWTGGNEAFF.